One and the same sample provided the 12 T cell receptor beta chains below, sequenced in a study of Ad26.COV2.S vaccination and SARS-CoV-2 variants. As to treatment: roughly 19 received Ad26.COV2.S at low or high dose, single or two shots; about 5 received placebo; per-sample allocation not given. Day 63 following the first vaccine or placebo injection was when the samples were taken. Profiling relied on immunoSEQ multiplex PCR, and the TCRdb table lists in-frame clones only, not all of them. The top ten hold 5% of the sample, which has about 350,000 clones, 80% to 90% seen once. The sample consisted of peripheral blood, taken in a trial of Ad26.COV2.S vaccine versus placebo. Receptor source: a person between 18 and 60 years old who received the Ad26.COV2.S COVID-19 vaccine or a placebo.

The genes are TRBV24-1 and TRBJ1-6; TRBD1 agrees at 7 bases. V was clipped by 3 bases and J by 0 bases; unmatched bases: 13. CDR3 length: 20 amino acids. Germline assignment: CDR1 KGHDR and CDR2 SFDVKD. The CDR3 DNA reads as TGTGCCACCAGTGATGCGGACAGGAAAGCGTATTCCTCCTATAATTCACCCCTCCACTTT. Protein: CATSDADRKAYSSYNSPLHF.

This clone has only a few counts. The genes are TRBV3-1 (or the pseudogene TRBV3-2) and TRBJ1-1, with D maybe TRBD1 (5 bases). The germline CDR1 and CDR2 sequences are LGHDT and YNNKEL (reference sequence). The CDR3 is 16 residues long. Trimming removed 6 bases from V and 1 base from J, with 18 bases in between. This chain's CDR3 is CASSPSYGGRNTEAFF. CDR3 DNA: TGTGCCAGCAGTCCGAGTTATGGGGGACGGAACACTGAAGCTTTCTTT.

The chain recombines TRBV27 with TRBJ2-7; either TRBD1 or TRBD2 may fit D (6 bases each). V was cut by 4 bases and J by 5 bases, with 18 bases left in between. This CDR3 has 15 residues. Germline V gives CDR1 MNHEY, CDR2 SMNVEV (reference sequence). The CDR3 DNA reads TGTGCCAGCAGTTCCCTACAGGGAGGCTTCCACGAGCAGTACTTC. Translating it yields CASSSLQGGFHEQYF.

The table lists this clone with a count of one. The V gene is TRBV4-2, the J gene TRBJ1-3; tentatively, D is TRBD1 (5 bases). This CDR3 comprises 18 residues. V lost 0 bases and J lost 3, with 18 bases in between. The germline gives CDR1 LGHNA, CDR2 YNFKEQ. CDR3 loop: CASSQDPKGRLIGNTIYF. The CDR3 DNA is TGTGCCAGCAGCCAAGATCCGAAGGGGCGATTAATTGGAAACACCATATATTTT.

The chain recombines TRBV27 with TRBJ2-3; the match to TRBD2 covers 12 bases. The CDR3 sequence is 15 residues long. The V gene's germline CDR1 is MNHEY and CDR2 SMNVEV (reference sequence). V lost 6 bases and J lost 5; bases outside the gene matches: 6. The CDR3 loop is CASSHPGLAGDTQYF. CDR3 coding DNA: TGTGCCAGCAGCCACCCGGGACTAGCGGGAGATACGCAGTATTTT.

The V gene is TRBV10-2, the J gene TRBJ1-2, with D unclear. CDR1 is WSHSY, CDR2 SAAADI, per germline. The CDR3 consists of 15 residues. Trimming removed 3 bases at V and 2 bases at J, with 13 bases between. The CDR3 loop is CASSDISVGNYGYTF. The CDR3 bases are TGCGCCAGCAGTGATATCTCGGTAGGCAACTATGGCTACACCTTC.

The chain is built from TRBV18 and TRBJ2-5; the D gene is possibly TRBD2 (7 bases). The CDR3 is 16 amino acids. Per germline, CDR1 KGHSH and CDR2 LQKENI. V gave up 3 bases and J gave up 4 bases, with 18 bases separating them. CDR3 sequence reads: CASSPEQGGKRETQYF. As DNA, the CDR3 is TGTGCCAGCTCACCGGAACAGGGAGGGAAGCGAGAGACCCAGTACTTC.

The chain employs TRBV6-5 and TRBJ2-2; D call uncertain. Germline values: CDR1 MNHEY, CDR2 SVGAGI. The germline V and J ends were trimmed by 6 bases and 3 bases, with 8 bases remaining between them. CDR3 length: 13 residues. This chain's CDR3 is CASRWHHTGELFF. The DNA for the CDR3 is TGTGCCAGCAGATGGCATCACACCGGGGAGCTGTTTTTT.

The chain uses TRBV6-5 and TRBJ1-4; D is perhaps TRBD1 (5 bases). Trimming shortened V by 6 bases and J by 6 bases, and 11 bases separated the two germline ends. The germline gives CDR1 MNHEY, CDR2 SVGAGI. This CDR3 comprises 13 residues. CDR3 residues: CASSPGTHEKLFF. The CDR3 coding sequence is TGTGCCAGCAGCCCAGGGACCCATGAAAAACTGTTTTTT.

In nucleotides, the CDR3 is TGCGCCAGCAGCCAAATCGATATCGGGGCAGAGAGGGCTAATGAAAAACTGTTTTTT. Translating gives CASSQIDIGAERANEKLFF. This sequence joins TRBV4-1 and TRBJ1-4; D perhaps matches TRBD1 (5 bases). The germline V gene has CDR1 MGHRA and CDR2 YSYEKL. The CDR3 totals 19 residues. V dropped 2 bases and J dropped 3 bases, with 22 bases sitting between them.

The rearrangement links TRBV4-2 to TRBJ2-1; either TRBD1 or TRBD2 may fit D (6 bases each). This CDR3 is 17 amino acids long. The V gene's germline CDR1 is LGHNA and CDR2 YNFKEQ. V lost 0 bases and J 0 bases, leaving 12 bases between the germline ends. The CDR3 sequence is CASSQDSGQYSYNEQFF. The DNA for the CDR3 is TGTGCCAGCAGCCAAGATAGCGGACAGTACTCCTACAATGAGCAGTTCTTC.

The chain joins TRBV13 to TRBJ1-6; unclear D gene. CDR1 and CDR2 from the germline V gene are PRHDT and FYEKMQ (reference sequence). With 2 bases removed from V and 10 bases from J, the gap between germline ends came to 12 bases. The CDR3 is 14 amino acids. This chain's CDR3 is CASSLRSGYSPLHF. Written as DNA, the CDR3 is TGTGCCAGCAGCTTACGGTCCGGGTACTCACCCCTCCACTTT. Supplemented by reference TRBV13 and TRBJ1-6, the full variable domain reads AAGVIQSPRHLIKEKRETATLKCYPIPRHDTVYWYQQGPGQDPQFLISFYEKMQSDKGSIPDRFSAQQFSDYHSELNMSSLELGDSALYFCASSLRSGYSPLHFGNGTRLTVT.